The clone carrying this T cell receptor beta chain showed up just a few times. Its antigen is still unknown. Each CDR3 protein is one row after TCRdb ran MiXCR on the reads. The table lists 150,000 or so distinct CDR3 sequences, 23% of them singletons, with approximately 10% in the top ten. The data are from a study of T cell repertoires in cytomegalovirus infection. Overall study context: Public TCR beta signatures indicated both CMV infection and matching HLA type. General study findings and limits: Dominating the ex vivo response were TCR beta clonotypes that were CMV-specific and HLA-C-restricted. Using cumulative public TCR beta family frequency, the authors identified those who carried CMV together with the relevant HLA.

The length of the CDR3 is 14 residues. Germline values: CDR1 MNHEY, CDR2 SVGAGI. The trim removed 4 bases at V and 6 bases at J, leaving 2 bases unmatched. The sequenced material came from PBMCs. This chain links TRBV6-5 with TRBJ2-2, with 10 bases lining up with TRBD2. The receptor's source is a human donor in good health (CMV status not recorded). Some clones in this sample may be carry-over from other donors' samples. The chain's CDR3 is CASSWLAGAGELFF. In nucleotides, the CDR3 is TGTGCCAGCAGTTGGCTAGCGGGAGCCGGGGAGCTGTTTTTT.